This T cell receptor beta chain was sequenced in a study of shared clonotypes between healthy human individuals. Whole-study context: The study used three CD4 naive, three CD4 memory, two CD8 naive and one CD8 memory plate per donor.

This table comes from immunoSEQ multiplex PCR, and its TCRdb copy is limited to in-frame clones, with some not included. The data contain more than 1.2 million clones, about 98.5% of them singletons. The TCR originated in a man under 40 in good health. Sequencing was performed on naive CD4+ T cells sorted from blood. Specified subset: CD45RA+ positively selected.

The CDR3: CASSPGTSGRGEQYF. The CDR3 region has the DNA TGTGCCAGCAGCCCTGGTACTAGCGGGAGAGGCGAGCAGTACTTC. The chain joins TRBV9 to TRBJ2-7, with 11 positions matching TRBD2. J lost 6 bases, V lost 4 bases, and 9 bases had no gene match. Germline CDR1 and CDR2: SGDLS and YYNGEE. This CDR3 is 15 amino acids long.